These 7 T cell receptor beta chains were sequenced from one sample in a study of cytomegalovirus exposure and HLA in healthy donors. In the PCR, 60 Vbeta and 13 Jbeta primers were used. Method: immunoSEQ multiplex PCR; TCRdb's copy keeps in-frame clones and lacks some. The table shows about 140,000 clones, with more than 75% occurring only once. The sample comprised PBMCs. Source of these receptors: a female donor in good health and CMV-seronegative.

The V gene is TRBV30, the J gene TRBJ2-7; weak D call: TRBD1 (6 bases). Germline V lookup: CDR1 GTSNPN, CDR2 SVGIG (reference sequence). Trimming shortened V by 3 bases and J by 4 bases, and 19 bases separated the two germline ends. This CDR3 contains 15 residues. The DNA of the CDR3 is TGTGCCTGGAGCGGGCTGGCCCCAGGGGATTACGAGCAGTACTTC. This encodes CAWSGLAPGDYEQYF.

The chain uses TRBV6-6 and TRBJ2-7, with D maybe TRBD1 (6 bases). Germline V gene lookup returns CDR1 MNHNY and CDR2 SVGAGI (reference sequence). Trimming took 5 bases from V and 2 from J, leaving 13 bases between them. The CDR3 consists of 14 residues. This CDR3 reads CASSHRTVPYEQYF. In DNA, the CDR3 is TGTGCCAGCAGTCACAGGACAGTTCCCTACGAGCAGTACTTC.

The gene calls are TRBV28 and TRBJ2-6, with D uncertain. With 5 bases removed from V and 0 bases from J, the gap between germline ends came to 8 bases. CDR3 length: 15 amino acids. Germline V gene data show CDR1 as MDHEN and CDR2 as SYDVKM. Here the CDR3 reads CASSRDNSGANVLTF. Written as DNA, the CDR3 is TGTGCCAGCAGTCGCGACAACTCTGGGGCCAACGTCCTGACTTTC. The variable domain in full, with the rest retrieved from reference TRBV28 and TRBJ2-6, is DVKVTQSSRYLVKRTGEKVFLECVQDMDHENMFWYRQDPGLGLRLIYFSYDVKMKEKGDIPEGYSVSREKKERFSLILESASTNQTSMYLCASSRDNSGANVLTFGAGSRLTVL.

This rearrangement joins TRBV4-3 to TRBJ1-1; TRBD1 might be the D (5 bases). Deletions cut 0 bases from V and 8 bases from J, with 10 bases between. This CDR3 spans 13 amino acids. Germline V CDR1 and CDR2: LGHNA, YSLEER. CDR3 in amino acids: CASSQDRVSEAFF. The CDR3 nucleotides read TGCGCCAGCAGCCAAGACAGGGTAAGCGAAGCTTTCTTT.

This clone was detected only once. This chain links TRBV25-1 with TRBJ2-6, with D tentatively TRBD1 (6 bases). The CDR3 consists of 14 residues. Germline CDR1 MGHDK, CDR2 SYGVNS. Trimming stripped 6 bases from V and 0 bases from J, with 6 bases between. Here the CDR3 reads CASRQGSGANVLTF. The CDR3 nucleotides are TGTGCCAGCAGACAGGGCTCTGGGGCCAACGTCCTGACTTTC.

V gene TRBV11-2 combines with J gene TRBJ1-2; perhaps TRBD1 as D (6 bases). The CDR3 is 14 residues long. Germline V lookup: CDR1 SGHAT, CDR2 FQNNGV. V dropped 5 bases and J dropped 8 bases, with 18 bases sitting between them. In DNA, the CDR3 is TGTGCCAGCAGCACTGGTGGGACAAGTAAGGGCTACACCTTC. This encodes CASSTGGTSKGYTF.

J is TRBJ1-5 and V is TRBV2; D perhaps matches TRBD1 (5 bases). Germline V gene lookup returns CDR1 SNHLY and CDR2 FYNNEI. This CDR3 spans 13 amino acids. V was pared by 5 bases and J by 6 bases, with 11 bases between. The CDR3 loop is CASSRGRGQPQHF. The CDR3 region has the DNA TGTGCCAGCAGTCGTGGGAGGGGTCAGCCCCAGCATTTT.